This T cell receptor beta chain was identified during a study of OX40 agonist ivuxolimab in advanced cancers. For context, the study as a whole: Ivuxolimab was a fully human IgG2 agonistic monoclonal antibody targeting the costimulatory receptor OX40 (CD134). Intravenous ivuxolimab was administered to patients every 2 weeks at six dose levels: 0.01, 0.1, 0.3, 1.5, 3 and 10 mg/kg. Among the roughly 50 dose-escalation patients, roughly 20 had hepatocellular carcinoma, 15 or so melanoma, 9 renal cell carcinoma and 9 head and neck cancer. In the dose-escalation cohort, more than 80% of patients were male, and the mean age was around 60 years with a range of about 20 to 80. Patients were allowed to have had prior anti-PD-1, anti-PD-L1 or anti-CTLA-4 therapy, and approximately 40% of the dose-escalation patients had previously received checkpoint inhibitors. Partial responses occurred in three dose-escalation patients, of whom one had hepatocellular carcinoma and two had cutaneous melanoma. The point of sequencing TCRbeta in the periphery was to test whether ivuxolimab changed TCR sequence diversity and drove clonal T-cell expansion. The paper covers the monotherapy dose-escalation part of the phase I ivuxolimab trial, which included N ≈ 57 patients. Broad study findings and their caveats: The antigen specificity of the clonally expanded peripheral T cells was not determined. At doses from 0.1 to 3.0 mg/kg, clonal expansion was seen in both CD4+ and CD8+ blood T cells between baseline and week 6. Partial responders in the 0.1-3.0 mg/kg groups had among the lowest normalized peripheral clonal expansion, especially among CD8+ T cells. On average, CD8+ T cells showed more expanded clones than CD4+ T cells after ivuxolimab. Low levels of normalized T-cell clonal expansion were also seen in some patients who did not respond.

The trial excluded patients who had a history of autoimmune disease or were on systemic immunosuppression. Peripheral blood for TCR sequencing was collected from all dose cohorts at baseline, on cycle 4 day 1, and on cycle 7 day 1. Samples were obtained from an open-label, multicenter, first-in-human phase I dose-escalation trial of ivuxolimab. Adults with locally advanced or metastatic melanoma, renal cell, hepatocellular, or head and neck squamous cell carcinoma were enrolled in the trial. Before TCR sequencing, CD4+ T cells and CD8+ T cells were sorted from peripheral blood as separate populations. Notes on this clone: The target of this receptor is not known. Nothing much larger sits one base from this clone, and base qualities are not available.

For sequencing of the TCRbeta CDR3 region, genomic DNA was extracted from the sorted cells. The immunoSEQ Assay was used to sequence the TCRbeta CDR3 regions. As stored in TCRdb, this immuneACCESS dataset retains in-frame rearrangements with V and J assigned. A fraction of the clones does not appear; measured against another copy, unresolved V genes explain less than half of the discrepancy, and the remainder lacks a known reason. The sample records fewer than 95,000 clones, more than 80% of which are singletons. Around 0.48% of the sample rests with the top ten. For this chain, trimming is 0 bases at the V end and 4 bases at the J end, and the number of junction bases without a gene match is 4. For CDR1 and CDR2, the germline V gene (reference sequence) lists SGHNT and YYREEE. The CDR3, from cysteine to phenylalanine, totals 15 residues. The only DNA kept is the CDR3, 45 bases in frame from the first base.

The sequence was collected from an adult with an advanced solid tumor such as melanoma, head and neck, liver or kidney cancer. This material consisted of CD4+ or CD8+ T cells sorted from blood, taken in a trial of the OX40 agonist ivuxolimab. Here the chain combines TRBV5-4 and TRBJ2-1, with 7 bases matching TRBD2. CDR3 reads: CASSLVQRGYNEQFF. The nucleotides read TGTGCCAGCAGCTTGGTGCAGCGGGGATACAATGAGCAGTTCTTC.